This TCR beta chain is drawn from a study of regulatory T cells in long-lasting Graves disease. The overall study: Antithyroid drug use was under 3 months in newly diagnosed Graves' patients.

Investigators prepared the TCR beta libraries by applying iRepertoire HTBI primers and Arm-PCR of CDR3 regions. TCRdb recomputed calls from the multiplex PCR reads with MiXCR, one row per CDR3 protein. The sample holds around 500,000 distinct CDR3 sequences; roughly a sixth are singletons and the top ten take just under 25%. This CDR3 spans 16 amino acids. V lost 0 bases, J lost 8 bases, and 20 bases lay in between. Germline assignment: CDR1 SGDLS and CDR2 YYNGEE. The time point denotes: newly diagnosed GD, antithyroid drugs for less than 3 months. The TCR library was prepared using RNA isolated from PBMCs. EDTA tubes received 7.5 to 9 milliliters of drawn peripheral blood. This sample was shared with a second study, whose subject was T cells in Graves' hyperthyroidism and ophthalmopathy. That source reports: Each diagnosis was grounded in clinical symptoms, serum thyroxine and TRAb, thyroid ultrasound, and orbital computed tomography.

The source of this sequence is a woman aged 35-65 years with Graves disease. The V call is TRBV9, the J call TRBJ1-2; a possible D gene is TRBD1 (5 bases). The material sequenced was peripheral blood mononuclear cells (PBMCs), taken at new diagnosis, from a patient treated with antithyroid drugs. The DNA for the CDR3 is TGTGCCAGCAGCGTAGAACAGGCCCCCGAAAGGGAAGGCTACACCTTC. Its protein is CASSVEQAPEREGYTF. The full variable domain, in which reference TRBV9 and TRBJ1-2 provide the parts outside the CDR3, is DSGVTQTPKHLITATGQRVTLRCSPRSGDLSVYWYQQSLDQGLQFLIQYYNGEERAKGNILERFSAQQFPDLHSELNLSSLELGDSALYFCASSVEQAPEREGYTFGSGTRLTVV.